The 32 T cell receptor beta chains below were found in one sample sequenced in a study of Graves' ophthalmopathy and Graves' hyperthyroidism. RNA transcripts provided the template for amplifying TCR beta CDR3 regions. Investigators did first-round RT-PCR with HTBI primers, then second-round multiplex PCR. Using its own MiXCR run on the multiplex PCR reads, TCRdb lists one record per CDR3 protein. Of about 1.1 million distinct CDR3 sequences listed, 36% were seen once; the top ten hold over 8.5%. The specimen sequenced was peripheral blood or thyroid tissue (not recorded which). These receptors were taken from an adult man with Graves' hyperthyroidism.

The sample holds many counts of this clonotype. The V gene is TRBV19, the J gene TRBJ1-6, with D maybe TRBD1 (5 bases). The CDR3 extends over 12 amino acids. Trimming took 2 bases from V and 13 from J, leaving 9 bases between them. Per the germline V gene, CDR1 is LNHDA and CDR2 is SQIVND (reference sequence). DNA of the CDR3: TGTGCCAGTAGTATATCGGGGGAGCCCCTCCACTTT. This sequence encodes CASSISGEPLHF.

The J gene is TRBJ2-7, the V gene TRBV19; TRBD1 is a possible D gene (6 bases). The germline V gene encodes CDR1 LNHDA and CDR2 SQIVND (reference sequence). With 4 bases removed from V and 3 bases from J, the gap between germline ends came to 22 bases. This CDR3 is 17 amino acids long. As DNA, the CDR3 is TGTGCCAGTAGTACAGGGGCAGGGGATATCACGGGCTACGAGCAGTACTTC. Translation gives CASSTGAGDITGYEQYF.

Turning to this clonotype: The junction and the germline gene differ at one end; a read error may be behind it. The chain joins TRBV7-2 to TRBJ2-5, with a weak D call TRBD1 (6 bases). The CDR3 totals 15 residues. Germline-derived CDR1 and CDR2 are SGHTA and FQGNSA. In DNA, the CDR3 is TGTGCCAGCAGCCAAAAAGGGACAAACCAAGAGACCCAGTGCTTC. It specifies CASSQKGTNQETQCF.

This clonotype was seen at least ten times. V is TRBV20-1 and J is TRBJ1-2; TRBD1 is a possible D gene (5 bases). CDR1 and CDR2 (germline): DFQATT, SNEGSKA (reference sequence). V was cut by 4 bases and J by 2 bases, with 8 bases left in between. The CDR3 is made up of 12 amino acids. In DNA, the CDR3 is TGCAGTGCTACAGGGCACAACTATGGCTACACCTTC. Its translation: CSATGHNYGYTF.

This clonotype has ten or more counts. At one end the junction does not follow the germline gene, possibly because of a read error. CDR3 region: CASSDRGRQRRQETQYF. CDR3 DNA sequence: TGTGCCAGCAGTGACCGGGGGAGACAGCGTCGCCAAGAGACCCAGTACTTC. The V gene is TRBV10-3, the J gene TRBJ2-5, with D perhaps matching TRBD2 (6 bases). CDR1 is ENHRY, CDR2 SYGVKD, per germline. CDR3 length equals 17 residues.

This clonotype was found once. With a much larger clone just one base away, this may be a read error. The chain uses TRBV7-2 and TRBJ2-7, with D tentatively TRBD1 or TRBD2 (5 bases each). The CDR3 consists of 14 residues. V lost 4 bases and J lost 6, with 16 bases in between. Per germline, CDR1 SGHTA and CDR2 FQGNSA. The CDR3 DNA reads as TGTGCCAGCAGCTCCCCGCTTGTGGGGACCGAGCAGTACTTC. Amino acids: CASSSPLVGTEQYF.

Concerning this clonotype itself: One end of the junction does not line up with germline, which may come from a read error. The genes are TRBV6-6 and TRBJ1-3; a weak D match, TRBD1 (5 bases). The germline CDR1 and CDR2 sequences are MNHNY and SVGAGI (reference sequence). The CDR3 length is 15 residues. CDR3 loop: CASSYGGAGRNTICF. The CDR3 nucleotides are TGTGCCAGCAGTTACGGTGGGGCAGGGCGAAACACCATATGTTTT.

This chain uses TRBV29-1 with TRBJ1-2; 8 bases match TRBD1. Germline values: CDR1 SQVTM, CDR2 ANQGSEA. This CDR3 is built from 13 residues. Germline trimming cut 5 bases from V and 5 bases from J; bases unmatched to any gene: 7. The CDR3 DNA follows: TGCAGCGTTAACGGACAGGGCACATATGGCTACACCTTC. Translation: CSVNGQGTYGYTF.

This clonotype was recorded a few times. J is TRBJ2-2 and V is TRBV7-2; 7 nucleotides align to TRBD1. V lost 5 bases, J lost 3 bases, and 12 bases stayed unmatched. The germline V gene has CDR1 SGHTA and CDR2 FQGNSA. The length of the CDR3 is 17 residues. CDR3 bases: TGTGCCAGCAGCCCCGACAGGGTCAACTGGTACACCGGGGAGCTGTTTTTT. This codes for CASSPDRVNWYTGELFF.

This clonotype was recorded at least ten times. J is TRBJ1-1 and V is TRBV7-9, with unresolved D. Trimming left V 2 bases short and J 0 bases short, with 19 bases between. The germline CDR1 and CDR2 sequences are SEHNR and FQNEAQ (reference sequence). There are 18 residues in the CDR3. In nucleotides, the CDR3 is TGTGCCAGCAGCTTACACGACCGAAATGTCTACGTGAACACTGAAGCTTTCTTT. This encodes CASSLHDRNVYVNTEAFF.

This clonotype was counted many times. The chain combines TRBV7-6 with TRBJ2-2, with 8 bases that match TRBD2. Germline V lookup: CDR1 SGHVS, CDR2 FNYEAQ. This CDR3 has 15 amino acids. V lost 6 bases and J lost 2; bases outside the gene matches: 5. This chain's CDR3 is CASRGGTSNTGELFF. The CDR3 DNA reads as TGTGCCAGCAGAGGGGGGACTAGTAACACCGGGGAGCTGTTTTTT.

This clonotype showed up many times. The chain is built from TRBV11-2 and TRBJ1-2; no clear D. Germline values: CDR1 SGHAT, CDR2 FQNNGV. V lost 2 bases and J lost 12, with 25 bases in between. This CDR3 contains 16 residues. CDR3 loop: CASSLHGRSPPLFDTF. The CDR3 region has the DNA TGTGCCAGCAGCTTACATGGACGGTCTCCGCCCCTGTTCGACACCTTC.

V usage is TRBV25-1 and J usage is TRBJ1-6, with unresolved D. The CDR3 sequence is 15 residues long. The V gene lost 2 bases and the J gene lost 5 bases, with 10 bases spanning the gap. Germline V CDR1 and CDR2: MGHDK, SYGVNS. DNA of the CDR3: TGTGCCAGCAGTGAAAGGGCCGGCGATAATTCACCCCTCCACTTT. This translates into CASSERAGDNSPLHF.

This clonotype was seen a handful of times. V is TRBV20-1 and J is TRBJ2-7, with a tentative D call TRBD2 (6 bases). This CDR3 contains 14 residues. The V end was cut by 2 bases, the J end by 3 bases, with 14 bases between. Germline CDR1 DFQATT, CDR2 SNEGSKA (reference sequence). CDR3 sequence: CSARMAGFVYEQYF. The DNA for the CDR3 is TGCAGTGCTAGAATGGCGGGATTTGTCTACGAGCAGTACTTC.

As regards this clonotype: This may stem from a read error, because a much larger clone lies one nucleotide away. The V gene is TRBV20-1, the J gene TRBJ1-2; no clear D gene. CDR1 is DFQATT, CDR2 SNEGSKA, per germline (reference sequence). This CDR3 has 13 amino acids. This CDR3 reads CSALTPEGYVYTF. The CDR3 nucleotides are TGCAGTGCTTTGACCCCGGAGGGCTATGTCTACACCTTC.

The gene calls are TRBV24-1 and TRBJ1-5; TRBD1 aligns across 10 bases. The CDR3 extends over 13 amino acids. CDR1 is KGHDR, CDR2 SFDVKD, per germline. As DNA, the CDR3 is TGTGCACCGGGACAGGGGTTCGGTCAGCCCCAGCATTTT. Its protein is CAPGQGFGQPQHF.

This clonotype was seen only once. This may be a read error, as it is one base from a much larger clone. V gene TRBV7-2 combines with J gene TRBJ1-1; no firm D call. Germline V gene lookup returns CDR1 SGHTA and CDR2 FQGNSA. CDR3 length: 14 residues. CDR3 DNA sequence: TGTGCCAGTAGTATCAAGACGGTGAACGCTGAAGCTTTCTTT. Its translation is CASSIKTVNAEAFF.

This sequence joins TRBV6-5 and TRBJ2-7, with unresolved D. The length of the CDR3 is 14 residues. CDR1 MNHEY and CDR2 SVGAGI come from the germline V gene. Deletions cut 5 bases from V and 3 bases from J, with 14 bases between. As DNA, the CDR3 is TGTGCCAGCAGTCCCCAAATTTACAGCTACGAGCAGTACTTC. Protein: CASSPQIYSYEQYF.

About this clonotype itself: This likely comes from a read error, as the CDR3 has no conserved phenylalanine or tryptophan at its end. It is unclear where the CDR3 begins or ends on the DNA, so no DNA is shown, and the CDR3 is as TCRdb lists it. V gene TRBV20-1 combines with J gene TRBJ2-5; TRBD1, the table's D call, lacks a check against the DNA. Germline V gene lookup returns CDR1 DFQATT and CDR2 SNEGSKA (reference sequence). The CDR3 length equals 8 residues, ends included. The CDR3 spells CSARSPGV.

This clonotype has at least ten counts. V is TRBV5-1 and J is TRBJ2-7; D gene uncertain. V was clipped by 1 base and J by 7 bases, with 18 bases between them. This CDR3 spans 15 amino acids. Germline V gives CDR1 SGHRS, CDR2 YFSETQ. The CDR3: CASSLTTDIMGEQYF. DNA of the CDR3: TGCGCCAGCAGCTTGACTACAGATATCATGGGGGAGCAGTACTTC.

This clonotype was observed a single time. This chain uses TRBV19 with TRBJ1-1; D is undetermined. Trimming pared 5 bases from V and 3 bases from J, leaving 19 bases between. CDR1 is LNHDA, CDR2 SQIVND, per germline (reference sequence). The CDR3 covers 16 residues. The CDR3 reads CASSFRVFIEDTEAFF. The CDR3 DNA reads TGTGCCAGTAGTTTCCGGGTTTTCATAGAGGACACTGAAGCTTTCTTT.

This clonotype was counted many times. The V call is TRBV7-2, the J call TRBJ2-6, with D perhaps matching TRBD1 (5 bases). This CDR3 has 17 amino acids. The germline V gene has CDR1 SGHTA and CDR2 FQGNSA. V was cut by 4 bases and J by 3 bases, with 16 bases left in between. CDR3 region: CASSSQGRDYGANVLTF. CDR3 DNA: TGTGCCAGCAGCTCCCAAGGCAGGGATTATGGGGCCAACGTCCTGACTTTC.

In its sample, this clonotype was seen many times. This chain connects TRBV7-6 to TRBJ2-7; 11 nucleotides align to TRBD2. The germline V gene encodes CDR1 SGHVS and CDR2 FNYEAQ. The CDR3 contains 13 residues. Unmatched junction bases numbered 3, after V lost 10 bases and J lost 1 base. CDR3 nucleotide sequence: TGTGCCACCGGGACTAGCGGATCCTACGAGCAGTACTTC. Amino acid sequence: CATGTSGSYEQYF. The full variable domain, its missing parts supplied by reference TRBV7-6 and TRBJ2-7, is GAGVSQSPRYKVTKRGQDVALRCDPISGHVSLYWYRQALGQGPEFLTYFNYEAQQDKSGLPNDRFSAERPEGSISTLTIQRTEQRDSAMYRCATGTSGSYEQYFGPGTRLTVT.

This clonotype occurred many times. The V call is TRBV2, the J call TRBJ1-1; D ambiguous. Trimming cost V 8 bases and J 1 base, with 5 bases left between them. The V gene's germline CDR1 is SNHLY and CDR2 FYNNEI. The CDR3 has 11 amino acids. This CDR3 is CASDGNTEAFF. The CDR3, as DNA: TGTGCCAGCGACGGGAACACTGAAGCTTTCTTT.

There are many counts of this clonotype. The chain recombines TRBV29-1 with TRBJ1-2; 7 positions match TRBD1. This CDR3 region has 14 residues. Unmatched junction bases numbered 7, after V lost 5 bases and J lost 1 base. Germline values: CDR1 SQVTM, CDR2 ANQGSEA. The CDR3 is CSVRIRDSNYGYTF. CDR3 DNA: TGCAGCGTTCGGATCCGGGACAGTAACTATGGCTACACCTTC.

There are many counts of this clonotype. CDR3 nucleotide sequence: TGTGCCAGCAGCCGGGACCGCACCGGGGAGCTGTTTTTT. Encoded protein: CASSRDRTGELFF. The chain uses TRBV7-2 and TRBJ2-2, with D perhaps being TRBD1 or TRBD2 (5 bases each). Trimming removed 5 bases from V and 4 bases from J, with 8 bases in between. The CDR3 sequence is 13 residues long. Per the germline V gene, CDR1 is SGHTA and CDR2 is FQGNSA.

This clonotype has more than one count but fewer than ten. The rearrangement links TRBV12-3 or TRBV12-4 to TRBJ1-1, with D possibly TRBD1 on 6 matching bases. Deletions cut 5 bases from V and 5 bases from J, with 21 bases between. This CDR3 region has 16 residues. CDR3 sequence: CASSPEGRGAGTEAFF. The CDR3 bases are TGTGCCAGCAGTCCCGAGGGTCGGGGGGCCGGAACTGAAGCTTTCTTT.

The chain couples TRBV20-1 to TRBJ1-2, with TRBD1 as a possible D gene (6 bases). The CDR3 covers 14 residues. Between the trimmed V and J ends, which lost 6 bases and 2 bases, there was a span of 16 bases. Germline V gene sequence: CDR1 DFQATT, CDR2 SNEGSKA (reference sequence). CDR3 region: CSAPARGSNYGYTF. The DNA for the CDR3 is TGCAGTGCCCCAGCCAGGGGATCAAACTATGGCTACACCTTC.

The chain has TRBV25-1 and TRBJ2-5, with 9 bases aligning to TRBD1. The germline V gene has CDR1 MGHDK and CDR2 SYGVNS. Unmatched junction bases numbered 11, after V lost 8 bases and J lost 4 bases. The CDR3 is 15 residues long. The CDR3 protein is CASVADRGGVETQYF. In nucleotides, the CDR3 is TGTGCCAGCGTCGCGGACAGGGGCGGCGTAGAGACCCAGTACTTC.

This clonotype occurred many times. V is TRBV11-2 and J is TRBJ1-2, with D unclear. The CDR3 contains 12 residues. Germline loops: CDR1 SGHAT, CDR2 FQNNGV. The V end was cut by 0 bases, the J end by 8 bases, with 7 bases between. The CDR3 bases are TGTGCCAGCAGCTTAGATGGAGGAGGCTACACCTTC. Residues: CASSLDGGGYTF.

A note on this clonotype: This may arise from a read error, as a much more abundant clone is one base away. The V call is TRBV25-1, the J call TRBJ1-6; D remains ambiguous. The V gene lost 5 bases and the J gene lost 9 bases, with 11 bases spanning the gap. Germline CDR1 is MGHDK and CDR2 is SYGVNS. This CDR3 is 13 amino acids long. Here the CDR3 DNA reads TGTGCCAGCAGTAAGACTGCAGGTTCACCCCTCCACTTT. Amino acid sequence: CASSKTAGSPLHF. Full variable domain (missing parts from reference TRBV25-1 and TRBJ1-6): EADIYQTPRYLVIGTGKKITLECSQTMGHDKMYWYQQDPGMELHLIHYSYGVNSTEKGDLSSESTVSRIRTEHFPLTLESARPSHTSQYLCASSKTAGSPLHFGNGTRLTVT.

V and J are TRBV14 and TRBJ2-7; the D gene is possibly TRBD1 (6 bases). V was trimmed by 6 bases and J by 3 bases, leaving 18 bases between them. Germline V CDR1 and CDR2: SGHDN, FVKESK. CDR3 size: 15 residues. CDR3 sequence (DNA): TGTGCCAGCAGTCGGACAGTTTATGGCGACTACGAGCAGTACTTC. This codes for CASSRTVYGDYEQYF.